This is a list of T cell receptor beta chains from one sample in a study of shared clonotypes between healthy human individuals. The assay was immunoSEQ multiplex PCR, and TCRdb's table has in-frame clones only and misses some. The data show a few million clones, 93% seen once. The sequenced sample was naive CD4+ T cells from PBMCs. The receptors shown here come from a man aged 18 to 30 in good health. Some clones in this sample may be carry-over from other donors' samples. Both conserved end residues are part of each CDR3. The order of the fields is D gene, J gene, V gene, clone size, CDR3 protein, CDR3 DNA. The D gene is left open where the match is weak. Size values are once, few and many counts, or a class for expanded clones, and some rows have none.

>-|TRBJ1-2|TRBV18|-
CASSPEFINYGYTF
TGTGCCAGCTCACCTGAGTTTATAAACTATGGCTACACCTTC
>-|TRBJ2-7|TRBV28|once
CASSRDLVYSYEQYF
TGTGCCAGCAGCCGGGACCTGGTGTACAGCTACGAGCAGTACTTC
>-|TRBJ1-3|TRBV27|-
CASRGNPAGNTIYF
TGTGCCAGCAGGGGCAATCCGGCCGGAAACACCATATATTTT
>TRBD2|TRBJ2-5|TRBV6-5|-
CASRSRLASRETQYF
TGTGCCAGCAGGAGTCGACTAGCCTCTAGGGAGACCCAGTACTTC
>TRBD2|TRBJ2-2|TRBV5-4|-
CASSPGGNTGELFF
TGTGCCAGCAGCCCGGGGGGAAACACCGGGGAGCTGTTTTTT
>-|TRBJ1-1|TRBV28|few
CASSLSGDTEAFF
TGTGCCAGCAGTTTGTCTGGGGACACTGAAGCTTTCTTT
>-|TRBJ2-1|TRBV7-6|-
CASSLEDEQFF
TGTGCCAGCAGTTTAGAGGATGAGCAGTTCTTC
>TRBD1|TRBJ1-4|TRBV28|-
CASSLGTGGEKLFF
TGTGCCAGCAGTTTAGGGACAGGCGGTGAAAAACTGTTTTTT
>TRBD1|TRBJ1-2|TRBV5-3|once
CARSLEGGHYGYTF
TGTGCCAGAAGCTTGGAAGGGGGCCACTATGGCTACACCTTC
>TRBD2|TRBJ2-6|TRBV28|-
CASSFGGELTGANVLTF
TGTGCCAGCAGTTTTGGGGGGGAACTAACTGGGGCCAACGTCCTGACTTTC